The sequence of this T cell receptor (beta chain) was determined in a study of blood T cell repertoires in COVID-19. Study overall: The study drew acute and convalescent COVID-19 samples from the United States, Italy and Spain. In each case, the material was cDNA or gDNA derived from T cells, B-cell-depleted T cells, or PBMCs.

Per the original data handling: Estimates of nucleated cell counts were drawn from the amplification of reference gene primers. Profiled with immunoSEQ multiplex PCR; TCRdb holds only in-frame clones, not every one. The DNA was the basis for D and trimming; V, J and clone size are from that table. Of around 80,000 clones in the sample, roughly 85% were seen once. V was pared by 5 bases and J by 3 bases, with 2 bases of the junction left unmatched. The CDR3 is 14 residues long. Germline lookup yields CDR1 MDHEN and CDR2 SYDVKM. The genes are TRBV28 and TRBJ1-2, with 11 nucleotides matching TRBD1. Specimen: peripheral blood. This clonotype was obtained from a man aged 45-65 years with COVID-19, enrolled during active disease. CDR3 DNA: TGTGCCAGCAGTGGGGGACAGGGGGACTATGGCTACACCTTC. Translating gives CASSGGQGDYGYTF.